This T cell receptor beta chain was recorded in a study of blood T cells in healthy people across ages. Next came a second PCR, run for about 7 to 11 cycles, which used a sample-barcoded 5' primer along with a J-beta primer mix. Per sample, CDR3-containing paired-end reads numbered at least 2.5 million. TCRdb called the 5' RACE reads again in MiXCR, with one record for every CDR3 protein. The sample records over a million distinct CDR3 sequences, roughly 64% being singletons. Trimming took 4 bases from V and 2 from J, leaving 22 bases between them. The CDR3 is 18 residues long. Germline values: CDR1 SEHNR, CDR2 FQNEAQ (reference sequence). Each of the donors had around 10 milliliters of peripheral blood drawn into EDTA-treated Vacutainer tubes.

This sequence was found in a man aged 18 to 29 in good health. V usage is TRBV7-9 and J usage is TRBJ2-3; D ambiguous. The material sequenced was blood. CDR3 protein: CASSYTDGIDPLTDTQYF. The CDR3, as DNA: TGTGCCAGCAGCTACACCGATGGCATAGACCCGCTCACAGATACGCAGTATTTT.